This entry lists 31 T cell receptor beta chains sequenced from one sample in a study of blood T cell repertoires in COVID-19. Profiled with immunoSEQ multiplex PCR; TCRdb holds only in-frame clones, not every one. The repertoire holds a few hundred thousand clones, with roughly 91% as singletons. Sequencing used PBMCs or T cells enriched from blood (not recorded which). The origin of the receptors is a woman under 30 who had recovered from COVID-19.

The chain combines TRBV9 with TRBJ2-7; D is perhaps TRBD1 (5 bases). V was pared by 0 bases and J by 5 bases, with 15 bases between. This CDR3 spans 15 amino acids. From germline, CDR1 is SGDLS and CDR2 YYNGEE. CDR3 region: CASSVEGRDLNEQYF. CDR3 DNA: TGTGCCAGCAGCGTAGAGGGCAGGGATTTGAACGAGCAGTACTTC.

The V and J genes are TRBV18 and TRBJ2-1; 8 nucleotides agree with TRBD1. V trimming: 2 bases; J trimming: 8 bases; junction bases outside the gene matches: 8. Germline assignment: CDR1 KGHSH and CDR2 LQKENI. This CDR3 region has 15 residues. CDR3 coding DNA: TGTGCCAGCTCACCAGACGGGACAGGCTTTTATGAGCAGTTCTTC. Translating it yields CASSPDGTGFYEQFF. The full variable domain, rest sourced from reference TRBV18 and TRBJ2-1, is NAGVMQNPRHLVRRRGQEARLRCSPMKGHSHVYWYRQLPEEGLKFMVYLQKENIIDESGMPKERFSAEFPKEGPSILRIQQVVRGDSAAYFCASSPDGTGFYEQFFGPGTRLTVL.

This rearrangement joins TRBV27 to TRBJ2-7, with a tentative D call TRBD1 (6 bases). With 6 bases removed from V and 2 bases from J, the gap between germline ends came to 17 bases. This CDR3 comprises 15 residues. From germline, CDR1 is MNHEY and CDR2 SMNVEV (reference sequence). CDR3 nucleotides: TGTGCCAGCAGCCAAGGGCAGGGGTTCACCTACGAGCAGTACTTC. Its translation: CASSQGQGFTYEQYF.

V and J are TRBV12-3 or TRBV12-4 and TRBJ1-2; tentative D call: TRBD1 (6 bases). Trimming removed 8 bases at V and 4 bases at J, with 11 bases between. This CDR3 comprises 12 residues. The CDR3 DNA reads as TGTGCCAGCGGGGGGGCTGGCTATGGCTACACCTTC. Translating gives CASGGAGYGYTF.

CDR3: CASSPQGDQPQHF. The CDR3 DNA sequence: TGTGCCAGCAGCCCACAGGGGGATCAGCCCCAGCATTTT. The rearrangement links TRBV7-9 to TRBJ1-5; 8 bases are shared with TRBD1. V dropped 5 bases and J dropped 5; count of bases not matched to a gene: 2. CDR3 length equals 13 residues. The V gene's germline CDR1 is SEHNR and CDR2 FQNEAQ (reference sequence).

The sample holds one count of this clone. V and J are TRBV4-2 and TRBJ2-3; 11 positions agree with TRBD2. CDR1 is LGHNA, CDR2 YNFKEQ, per germline. The CDR3 has 21 amino acids. Trimming took 0 bases from V and 0 from J; bases not matched to a gene: 14. The CDR3 is CASSQDLASGGTTQSTDTQYF. For the CDR3, the DNA is TGTGCCAGCAGCCAAGATCTGGCTAGCGGGGGGACTACCCAAAGCACAGATACGCAGTATTTT.

The chain joins TRBV11-2 to TRBJ2-7; TRBD1 is a possible D gene (6 bases). Germline V CDR1 and CDR2: SGHAT, FQNNGV. This CDR3 is 15 amino acids long. Between the trimmed V and J ends, which lost 5 bases and 3 bases, there was a span of 17 bases. The CDR3 sequence: CASSDRLKGVYEQYF. The CDR3 DNA sequence: TGTGCCAGCAGCGATAGACTGAAGGGGGTCTACGAGCAGTACTTC.

The genes are TRBV5-4 and TRBJ1-2; 8 positions match TRBD1. J lost 2 bases, V lost 4 bases, and 10 bases had no gene match. The CDR3 totals 16 residues. Per germline, CDR1 SGHNT and CDR2 YYREEE (reference sequence). The CDR3 loop reads CASSQGDRSINYGYTF. In DNA, the CDR3 is TGTGCCAGCAGCCAGGGGGACAGGTCCATAAACTATGGCTACACCTTC. The whole variable domain, filled in from reference TRBV5-4 and TRBJ1-2, reads ETGVTQSPTHLIKTRGQQVTLRCSSQSGHNTVSWYQQALGQGPQFIFQYYREEENGRGNFPPRFSGLQFPNYSSELNVNALELDDSALYLCASSQGDRSINYGYTFGSGTRLTVV.

CDR3 residues: CAWRELNTGELFF. In nucleotides, the CDR3 is TGTGCCTGGAGGGAGTTGAACACCGGGGAGCTGTTTTTT. J is TRBJ2-2 and V is TRBV30; D ambiguous. CDR1 and CDR2 (germline): GTSNPN, SVGIG (reference sequence). Trimming stripped 3 bases from V and 1 base from J, with 6 bases between. This CDR3 comprises 13 residues.

This chain uses TRBV30 with TRBJ2-7; 9 bases match TRBD2. Trimming cost V 5 bases and J 4 bases; bases outside gene matches: 3. Germline V gene data show CDR1 as GTSNPN and CDR2 as SVGIG (reference sequence). The CDR3 has 12 amino acids. The CDR3 nucleotides are TGTGCCTGGGGGCGGGAGGGGTACGAGCAGTACTTC. This encodes CAWGREGYEQYF.

This chain connects TRBV15 to TRBJ2-7; the D gene is possibly TRBD2 (5 bases). The ends were cut back, 1 base at V and 6 bases at J, with 10 bases in the middle. This CDR3 has 13 residues. Germline V gene data show CDR1 as LNHNV and CDR2 as YYDKDF (reference sequence). The CDR3 DNA follows: TGTGCCACCAGCAGAGTAGGACTCAGCGAGCAGTACTTC. This sequence encodes CATSRVGLSEQYF.

The J gene is TRBJ1-2, the V gene TRBV28; D is unresolved. This CDR3 is 13 amino acids long. Germline CDR1 is MDHEN and CDR2 is SYDVKM. V was cut by 3 bases and J by 7 bases, with 12 bases left in between. The CDR3 protein is CASSLAAGGGYTF. The DNA of the CDR3 is TGTGCCAGCAGTTTGGCTGCTGGCGGTGGCTACACCTTC.

The chain carries TRBV5-1 and TRBJ2-1, with 8 bases aligning to TRBD1. This CDR3 spans 17 amino acids. Trimming took 4 bases from V and 8 from J; bases not matched to a gene: 17. In germline, CDR1 is SGHRS, CDR2 YFSETQ. This CDR3 reads CASSPAAGGAFRYEQFF. The CDR3 bases are TGCGCCAGCAGCCCCGCCGCAGGGGGCGCATTTCGGTATGAGCAGTTCTTC.

The chain combines TRBV18 with TRBJ1-4; no clear D gene. V shed 0 bases and J shed 5 bases, with 10 bases lying between them. Germline values: CDR1 KGHSH, CDR2 LQKENI. This CDR3 region has 15 residues. CDR3 loop: CASSPPRGINEKLFF. The CDR3 DNA reads as TGTGCCAGCTCACCACCTCGAGGGATCAATGAAAAACTGTTTTTT.

This clone was observed once. The rearrangement uses TRBV25-1 and TRBJ1-1; 7 nucleotides agree with TRBD1. The CDR3 length is 13 residues. V was pared by 6 bases and J by 7 bases, with 8 bases of the junction left unmatched. CDR1 is MGHDK, CDR2 SYGVNS, per germline. CDR3 DNA: TGTGCCAGCAGCCCAGACAGGGCCGATGAAGCTTTCTTT. Translating it yields CASSPDRADEAFF.

The chain joins TRBV29-1 to TRBJ2-7; a weak D match, TRBD2 (6 bases). The CDR3 has 12 residues. Germline V gives CDR1 SQVTM, CDR2 ANQGSEA. DNA for the CDR3: TGCATATGGGCGGGACTCTTCTACGAGCAGTACTTC. Its protein product is CIWAGLFYEQYF.

This chain connects TRBV27 to TRBJ1-6; tentative D call: TRBD1 (6 bases). Deletions cut 4 bases from V and 7 bases from J, with 17 bases between. Looked up from germline, CDR1 is MNHEY and CDR2 is SMNVEV (reference sequence). The CDR3 contains 16 residues. Here the CDR3 reads CASSYLQGSGNSPLHF. The CDR3 DNA sequence: TGTGCCAGCAGTTACCTTCAGGGGAGCGGCAATTCACCCCTCCACTTT.

The gene calls are TRBV5-1 and TRBJ1-2; unclear D gene. Trimming shortened V by 4 bases and J by 3 bases, and 7 bases separated the two germline ends. CDR3 length: 12 amino acids. The germline CDR1 and CDR2 sequences are SGHRS and YFSETQ. The CDR3 sequence is CASSPEDYGYTF. CDR3 bases: TGCGCCAGCAGCCCGGAGGACTATGGCTACACCTTC.

This clone appeared once. The chain links TRBV6-5 to TRBJ2-5; D remains ambiguous. V gave up 6 bases and J gave up 5 bases, with 7 bases separating them. The CDR3 is made up of 11 amino acids. In germline, CDR1 is MNHEY, CDR2 SVGAGI. Written as DNA, the CDR3 is TGTGCCAGCAGCTCCCCGGAGACCCAGTACTTC. Its protein product is CASSSPETQYF.

This rearrangement joins TRBV7-8 to TRBJ2-5, with 7 bases lining up with TRBD2. The trim removed 2 bases at V and 5 bases at J, leaving 23 bases unmatched. CDR1 is SGHVS and CDR2 is FQNEAQ in the germline V gene. This CDR3 contains 20 residues. CDR3 nucleotides: TGTGCCAGCAGCTTACGGGCAAAACCGAAAACGGCGCGGGAGTGGGAGACCCAGTACTTC. Amino acid sequence: CASSLRAKPKTAREWETQYF.

This clone was seen only once. CDR3 sequence reads: CASSQSGLAGGESYNEQFF. The CDR3 DNA reads as TGTGCCAGCAGCCAATCCGGACTAGCGGGGGGGGAGTCCTACAATGAGCAGTTCTTC. V gene TRBV7-9 combines with J gene TRBJ2-1, with 15 bases lining up with TRBD2. V trimming: 5 bases; J trimming: 1 base; junction bases outside the gene matches: 9. This CDR3 region has 19 residues. Germline CDR1 SEHNR, CDR2 FQNEAQ (reference sequence).

This chain links TRBV30 with TRBJ2-5; D possibly corresponds to TRBD1 (6 bases). Germline lookup yields CDR1 GTSNPN and CDR2 SVGIG (reference sequence). This CDR3 is built from 12 residues. The germline V and J ends were trimmed by 3 bases and 1 base, with 6 bases remaining between them. The CDR3 sequence is CAWRDSQETQYF. Here the CDR3 DNA reads TGTGCCTGGAGGGACAGCCAAGAGACCCAGTACTTC.

V usage is TRBV4-1 and J usage is TRBJ1-2; the match to TRBD1 covers 8 bases. In germline, CDR1 is MGHRA, CDR2 YSYEKL. J gave up 0 bases and V 2 bases, and 5 bases lay outside the gene matches. CDR3 length equals 16 residues. The CDR3 DNA sequence: TGCGCCAGCAGCCAATCGCAGGGGGCCACTAACTATGGCTACACCTTC. Translating gives CASSQSQGATNYGYTF.

This clone was recorded once. This chain links TRBV10-3 with TRBJ2-3, with TRBD2 identical over 9 bases. The CDR3 runs 15 residues. Trimming cost V 1 base and J 3 bases; bases outside gene matches: 2. Germline V gene sequence: CDR1 ENHRY, CDR2 SYGVKD. The CDR3 protein is CAISEWAGGTDTQYF. CDR3 nucleotides: TGTGCCATCAGTGAGTGGGCGGGGGGGACAGATACGCAGTATTTT.

This chain uses TRBV4-1 with TRBJ2-7, with TRBD2 matching over 15 bases. Germline CDR1 and CDR2: MGHRA and YSYEKL. Trimming at V came to 6 bases and at J to 4 bases, leaving 4 bases not matched to a gene. The CDR3 covers 15 residues. The CDR3: CASRYGTSGGYEQYF. Here the CDR3 DNA reads TGCGCCAGCAGGTACGGGACTAGCGGGGGGTACGAGCAGTACTTC.

The J gene is TRBJ2-3, the V gene TRBV3-1 (or the pseudogene TRBV3-2); tentatively, D is TRBD1 (5 bases). The J call may be mistaken, given a closer DNA end match to TRBJ1-5. CDR1 and CDR2 (germline): LGHDT, YNNKEL (reference sequence). The CDR3 contains 15 residues. DNA of the CDR3: TGTGCCAGCAGCCAAGACCGCCTAGCGGGGGTTACGCAGCATTTT. It translates to CASSQDRLAGVTQHF.

The rearrangement uses TRBV9 and TRBJ1-2, with 11 positions matching TRBD1. Germline V CDR1 and CDR2: SGDLS, YYNGEE. This CDR3 is 15 amino acids long. V dropped 0 bases and J dropped 8; count of bases not matched to a gene: 6. The CDR3 protein is CASSVAGQGALGYTF. In DNA form, the CDR3 reads TGTGCCAGCAGCGTAGCCGGACAGGGGGCGCTGGGCTACACCTTC.

This chain joins TRBV7-9 and TRBJ2-2, with 8 bases that match TRBD2. Trimming took 7 bases from V and 7 from J; bases not matched to a gene: 8. Germline V gives CDR1 SEHNR, CDR2 FQNEAQ (reference sequence). The CDR3 has 14 amino acids. The CDR3 nucleotides are TGTGCCAGCACCCCCGGGGGGGGAAACGGGGAGCTGTTTTTT. It is translated as CASTPGGGNGELFF.

This rearrangement joins TRBV5-8 to TRBJ1-2; 9 nucleotides match TRBD1. CDR3 length: 13 amino acids. Germline values: CDR1 SGHTS, CDR2 YDEGEE. The trim removed 3 bases at V and 7 bases at J, leaving 4 bases unmatched. The CDR3 DNA follows: TGTGCCAGCAGCTACCGGGACAGGGCTGGCTACACCTTC. This gives the protein CASSYRDRAGYTF.

The chain carries TRBV5-4 and TRBJ1-6; tentatively, D is TRBD1 (6 bases). The CDR3 has 15 residues. Germline CDR1 SGHNT, CDR2 YYREEE (reference sequence). The germline V and J ends were trimmed by 1 base and 10 bases, with 15 bases remaining between them. The CDR3 region has the DNA TGTGCCAGCAGCTTGAATCAGGGGTGGGGCTCACCCCTCCACTTT. Its protein is CASSLNQGWGSPLHF.

The V and J genes are TRBV3-1 (or the pseudogene TRBV3-2) and TRBJ2-7; D remains ambiguous. With 1 base removed from V and 0 bases from J, the gap between germline ends came to 10 bases. From germline, CDR1 is LGHDT and CDR2 YNNKEL (reference sequence). CDR3 size: 15 residues. The CDR3 is CASSQGSGISYEQYF. The CDR3 DNA is TGTGCCAGCAGCCAAGGTTCAGGAATCTCCTACGAGCAGTACTTC.